The 11 T cell receptor beta chains in this list originate from one sample, sequenced in a study of T cells in Graves' hyperthyroidism and ophthalmopathy. Using RNA transcripts as the source, TCR beta CDR3 regions were amplified. The HTBI primer set was used in a first-round RT-PCR of the TCR CDR3. TCRdb re-called the multiplex PCR reads with MiXCR, one entry per CDR3 protein. The table records 200,000 to 250,000 distinct CDR3 sequences, roughly a sixth of them present only once. The sequencing input was blood. The receptors here all came from a middle-aged man with Graves' hyperthyroidism.

This clonotype has a count of ten or more. This rearrangement joins TRBV9 to TRBJ2-5; D is unclear. There are 15 residues in the CDR3. Germline V lookup: CDR1 SGDLS, CDR2 YYNGEE. V was shortened by 1 base and J by 1 base, with 11 bases between the two germline ends. CDR3 protein: CASSVYGEPQETQYF. In DNA, the CDR3 is TGTGCCAGCAGCGTATATGGGGAACCCCAAGAGACCCAGTACTTC.

At least ten counts were recorded for this clonotype. The chain is built from TRBV6-1 and TRBJ2-7; D not certain. This CDR3 is 14 amino acids long. Trimming took off 7 bases at V and 4 bases at J, with 17 bases between the two ends. From germline, CDR1 is MNHNS and CDR2 SASEGT. CDR3 sequence reads: CASTPTAAQYEQYF. As DNA, the CDR3 is TGTGCCAGCACCCCAACCGCGGCGCAGTACGAGCAGTACTTC.

The chain employs TRBV20-1 and TRBJ2-1; TRBD2 agrees at 7 bases. Germline values: CDR1 DFQATT, CDR2 SNEGSKA (reference sequence). J gave up 0 bases and V 0 bases, and 5 bases lay outside the gene matches. The CDR3 spans 16 residues. In nucleotides, the CDR3 is TGCAGTGCTAGAGATCTACGCGGGAGCTCCTACAATGAGCAGTTCTTC. This codes for CSARDLRGSSYNEQFF.

This clonotype was observed a handful of times. The chain recombines TRBV27 with TRBJ1-1; tentative D call: TRBD1 (6 bases). Germline CDR1 reads MNHEY; CDR2 reads SMNVEV (reference sequence). V was clipped by 5 bases and J by 8 bases, with 12 bases between them. This CDR3 contains 12 residues. This chain's CDR3 is CASSPPGHEAFF. The CDR3 DNA reads TGTGCCAGCAGTCCACCGGGACACGAAGCTTTCTTT.

The chain joins TRBV20-1 to TRBJ2-1, with 7 positions matching TRBD1. V was pared by 0 bases and J by 15 bases, with 14 bases of the junction left unmatched. The length of the CDR3 is 14 residues. Germline V gives CDR1 DFQATT, CDR2 SNEGSKA (reference sequence). DNA for the CDR3: TGCAGTGCTAGAGATCGACAGGGACGGGCGCCTATGTTCTTC. Encoded protein: CSARDRQGRAPMFF.

This clonotype turned up a few times. The chain has TRBV10-3 and TRBJ2-2; D is possibly TRBD2 (6 bases). The V end lost 0 bases, the J end lost 6 bases, and 8 bases lay between the germline ends. CDR1 ENHRY and CDR2 SYGVKD come from the germline V gene. This CDR3 is built from 14 residues. The CDR3 protein is CAISESWDSGELFF. The CDR3 DNA is TGTGCCATCAGTGAGTCATGGGACTCCGGGGAGCTGTTTTTT.

This clonotype was detected a few times. Just one base apart from a much larger clone, this may be a read error. The rearrangement joins TRBV28 to TRBJ2-4; 12 bases align to TRBD1. Germline CDR1 and CDR2: MDHEN and SYDVKM. This CDR3 is 16 amino acids long. The CDR3 DNA is TGTGTCAGCAGTTCCCCGGGACAGGGGGCTTGGAACATTCAGTACTTC. Translated, it gives CVSSSPGQGAWNIQYF.

Only a few counts were recorded for this clonotype. The genes are TRBV28 and TRBJ2-3; the D is unclear. The CDR3 is 14 amino acids. V was clipped by 5 bases and J by 4 bases, with 13 bases between them. The germline V gene has CDR1 MDHEN and CDR2 SYDVKM. CDR3 loop: CASSVGSESDTQYF. The CDR3 DNA reads as TGTGCCAGCAGTGTTGGGTCCGAATCAGATACGCAGTATTTT.

This clonotype was picked up many times. The DNA of the CDR3 is TGCGCCAGCAGGGAGCCAGCGGGGAATGAGCAGTTCTTC. It codes for CASREPAGNEQFF. The V call is TRBV5-1, the J call TRBJ2-1; 7 bases map to TRBD2. The CDR3 consists of 13 residues. The V and J ends lost 5 bases and 7 bases, in that order; junction bases with no gene match: 6. Germline V gene data show CDR1 as SGHRS and CDR2 as YFSETQ.

This clonotype was seen many times. The rearrangement uses TRBV18 and TRBJ1-5; no reliable D call. The CDR3 loop spans 16 amino acids. The V end lost 5 bases, the J end lost 0 bases, and 14 bases lay between the germline ends. Germline V CDR1 and CDR2: KGHSH, LQKENI. CDR3 DNA sequence: TGTGCCAGCTCAGTTGACAACCAATATAGCAATCAGCCCCAGCATTTT. It translates to CASSVDNQYSNQPQHF. Full variable domain (rest looked up from reference TRBV18 and TRBJ1-5): NAGVMQNPRHLVRRRGQEARLRCSPMKGHSHVYWYRQLPEEGLKFMVYLQKENIIDESGMPKERFSAEFPKEGPSILRIQQVVRGDSAAYFCASSVDNQYSNQPQHFGDGTRLSIL.

This clonotype was found many times. V usage is TRBV3-1 and J usage is TRBJ2-3, with 8 bases identical to TRBD2. Germline V gives CDR1 LGHDT, CDR2 YNNKEL (reference sequence). With 1 base clipped from V and 4 bases from J, the junction kept 4 bases outside the gene matches. The CDR3 spans 15 residues. The CDR3 nucleotides are TGTGCCAGCAGCCAAGCGGGAGGGCCAGCAGATACGCAGTATTTT. Protein: CASSQAGGPADTQYF.